Presented here are 30 T cell receptor beta chains from one specimen sequenced in a study of a mutant IDH1 vaccine in newly diagnosed glioma. Profiled with immunoSEQ multiplex PCR; TCRdb holds only in-frame clones, not every one. The table shows about 90,000 clones, with over 85% occurring only once. Time point in this sample: week 47, end of study. Each vaccine dose was 300 ug of mutant IDH1 20-mer peptide, with topical imiquimod. For these TCRs, the target antigens are not known. The sample consisted of PBMCs, taken from a glioma patient whose treatment included an IDH1 peptide vaccine. The receptor set was obtained from a woman in her 50s with glioma.

This clone was recorded a few times. The chain combines TRBV7-3 with TRBJ1-2, with 7 bases matching TRBD1. The CDR3 loop spans 15 amino acids. Looked up from germline, CDR1 is SGHTA and CDR2 is FQGTGA. Trimming took 2 bases from V and 5 from J; bases not matched to a gene: 8. The CDR3 nucleotides read TGTGCCAGCAGCTTAGATGCGACAGGGCTTTATGGCTACACCTTC. Encoded protein: CASSLDATGLYGYTF.

This clone was seen only a few times. CDR3: CASSPPGQRSEKLFF. CDR3 DNA sequence: TGTGCCAGCAGTCCCCCGGGACAGAGGAGTGAAAAACTGTTTTTT. The rearrangement links TRBV25-1 to TRBJ1-4; 7 bases line up with TRBD1. V gave up 5 bases and J gave up 7 bases; unmatched junction bases: 10. Germline CDR1 reads MGHDK; CDR2 reads SYGVNS. The CDR3 runs to 15 residues. The complete variable domain, with remaining parts taken from reference TRBV25-1 and TRBJ1-4, reads EADIYQTPRYLVIGTGKKITLECSQTMGHDKMYWYQQDPGMELHLIHYSYGVNSTEKGDLSSESTVSRIRTEHFPLTLESARPSHTSQYLCASSPPGQRSEKLFFGSGTQLSVL.

The chain couples TRBV9 to TRBJ1-6, with D tentatively TRBD1 (5 bases). Germline lookup yields CDR1 SGDLS and CDR2 YYNGEE. Trimming took 6 bases from V and 9 from J, leaving 19 bases between them. The CDR3 spans 15 residues. In DNA form, the CDR3 reads TGTGCCAGCACCGGCGGGGACGGGGGAGTTTCACCCCTCCACTTT. This translates into CASTGGDGGVSPLHF.

The chain links TRBV27 to TRBJ2-1, with D possibly matching TRBD2 (6 bases). Germline V gene data show CDR1 as MNHEY and CDR2 as SMNVEV (reference sequence). V lost 2 bases and J lost 6, with 14 bases in between. The CDR3 is 15 amino acids. The chain's CDR3 is CASSLAGSWGNEQFF. Here the CDR3 DNA reads TGTGCCAGCAGTTTAGCGGGAAGCTGGGGCAATGAGCAGTTCTTC.

The V gene is TRBV11-2, the J gene TRBJ2-6, with D possibly matching TRBD1 (5 bases). V lost 5 bases and J lost 3, with 11 bases in between. The CDR3 length is 15 residues. Per the germline V gene, CDR1 is SGHAT and CDR2 is FQNNGV. CDR3 amino acids: CASSGRGDGANVLTF. The CDR3 DNA reads as TGTGCCAGCAGCGGTAGGGGTGATGGGGCCAACGTCCTGACTTTC.

V gene TRBV19 combines with J gene TRBJ2-1; D perhaps matches TRBD2 (6 bases). The CDR3 has 16 residues. V lost 5 bases and J lost 1, with 15 bases in between. Germline V lookup: CDR1 LNHDA, CDR2 SQIVND (reference sequence). CDR3 region: CASSSPLAPSYNEQFF. Written as DNA, the CDR3 is TGTGCCAGTAGTTCGCCCCTAGCGCCATCCTACAATGAGCAGTTCTTC.

V is TRBV6-1 and J is TRBJ2-7; perhaps D is TRBD1 or TRBD2 (5 bases each). Trimming took off 2 bases at V and 2 bases at J, with 13 bases between the two ends. There are 15 residues in the CDR3. Germline lookup yields CDR1 MNHNS and CDR2 SASEGT. In DNA form, the CDR3 reads TGTGCCAGCAGTGAACTTAGTCAGGGACCCTACGAGCAGTACTTC. This gives the protein CASSELSQGPYEQYF.

The chain employs TRBV5-1 and TRBJ2-1, with 7 nucleotides matching TRBD2. Germline V gives CDR1 SGHRS, CDR2 YFSETQ. V lost 4 bases and J lost 1; bases outside the gene matches: 5. The CDR3 has 15 amino acids. The CDR3 spells CASSPNSGSYNEQFF. The CDR3 DNA sequence: TGCGCCAGCAGCCCTAATAGCGGGTCCTACAATGAGCAGTTCTTC. Using reference TRBV5-1 and TRBJ2-1 for the parts outside the CDR3, the full variable domain is KAGVTQTPRYLIKTRGQQVTLSCSPISGHRSVSWYQQTPGQGLQFLFEYFSETQRNKGNFPGRFSGRQFSNSRSEMNVSTLELGDSALYLCASSPNSGSYNEQFFGPGTRLTVL.

The chain couples TRBV18 to TRBJ1-1; TRBD1 is a possible D gene (6 bases). The CDR3 runs to 14 residues. The germline gives CDR1 KGHSH, CDR2 LQKENI. Deletions cut 8 bases from V and 1 base from J, with 14 bases between. CDR3 sequence: CASDQRGQNTEAFF. CDR3 bases: TGTGCCAGCGACCAGCGGGGACAGAACACTGAAGCTTTCTTT.

The chain uses TRBV28 and TRBJ1-2; D is unresolved. Germline V gives CDR1 MDHEN, CDR2 SYDVKM. CDR3 length: 14 amino acids. Trimming left V 4 bases short and J 7 bases short, with 16 bases between. CDR3 nucleotide sequence: TGTGCCAGCAGTTCGCCCGTGACAAGACTTGGCTACACCTTC. This gives the protein CASSSPVTRLGYTF.

V and J are TRBV19 and TRBJ2-7; 8 nucleotides agree with TRBD1. The J segment lost 2 bases and the V segment lost 5 bases, leaving 5 bases of the junction unmatched. The V gene's germline CDR1 is LNHDA and CDR2 SQIVND (reference sequence). CDR3 length equals 14 residues. The CDR3 DNA sequence: TGTGCCAGTAGTGGAGGACAGGGTACCTACGAGCAGTACTTC. It encodes CASSGGQGTYEQYF.

The gene calls are TRBV6-5 and TRBJ1-1; the match to TRBD1 covers 8 bases. Germline assignment: CDR1 MNHEY and CDR2 SVGAGI. J gave up 7 bases and V 4 bases, and 5 bases lay outside the gene matches. CDR3 length: 13 amino acids. Written as DNA, the CDR3 is TGTGCCAGCAGTTTCAGGGGGCTAGGTGAAGCTTTCTTT. Protein sequence: CASSFRGLGEAFF.

This clone was observed once. This chain joins TRBV18 and TRBJ1-2; weak D call: TRBD1 (5 bases). The germline V gene encodes CDR1 KGHSH and CDR2 LQKENI. V lost 1 base, J lost 8 bases, and 11 bases lay in between. CDR3 size: 13 residues. CDR3 DNA: TGTGCCAGCTCACCACGAGGGGAGGAGGGCTACACCTTC. Amino acid sequence: CASSPRGEEGYTF.

CDR3: CASSSGTAETQYF. Here the CDR3 DNA reads TGTGCCAGCAGCTCCGGGACCGCAGAGACCCAGTACTTC. The chain joins TRBV11-2 to TRBJ2-5, with D perhaps assigned TRBD1 or TRBD2 (5 bases each). V lost 4 bases and J lost 4, with 10 bases in between. This CDR3 is built from 13 residues. Germline V gene data show CDR1 as SGHAT and CDR2 as FQNNGV.

V is TRBV5-8 and J is TRBJ2-1; D not certain. The CDR3 length is 14 residues. Trimming took 7 bases from V and 4 from J, leaving 15 bases between them. Germline V CDR1 and CDR2: SGHTS, YDEGEE. The CDR3 sequence: CASSEQLVYNEQFF. CDR3 sequence (DNA): TGTGCCAGCTCCGAACAATTAGTTTACAATGAGCAGTTCTTC.

V usage is TRBV7-6 and J usage is TRBJ2-2, with D maybe TRBD1 (7 bases). Germline V gives CDR1 SGHVS, CDR2 FNYEAQ. The germline V and J ends were trimmed by 5 bases and 6 bases, with 22 bases remaining between them. This CDR3 has 17 amino acids. The CDR3 sequence is CASSPTGVLQGSGELFF. The CDR3 bases are TGTGCCAGCAGCCCCACGGGAGTCTTACAGGGGTCCGGGGAGCTGTTTTTT.

The chain employs TRBV2 and TRBJ1-1, with D maybe TRBD1 (6 bases). The CDR3 loop spans 14 amino acids. Per the germline V gene, CDR1 is SNHLY and CDR2 is FYNNEI. Trimming removed 7 bases at V and 1 base at J, with 13 bases between. The chain's CDR3 is CASIYRVGNTEAFF. CDR3 nucleotide sequence: TGTGCCAGCATATACAGGGTGGGGAACACTGAAGCTTTCTTT.

This clone was observed once. The V and J genes are TRBV25-1 and TRBJ1-4; 8 bases align to TRBD1. Looked up from germline, CDR1 is MGHDK and CDR2 is SYGVNS. V dropped 7 bases and J dropped 6; count of bases not matched to a gene: 4. This CDR3 contains 13 residues. CDR3 loop: CASKDREHEKLFF. The DNA for the CDR3 is TGTGCCAGCAAGGACAGGGAGCATGAAAAACTGTTTTTT.

This chain's CDR3 is CASSQGQGVSYEQYF. CDR3 in DNA: TGTGCCAGCAGCCAGGGACAGGGCGTAAGCTACGAGCAGTACTTC. The chain couples TRBV13 to TRBJ2-7; TRBD1 matches at 9 bases. The CDR3 loop spans 15 amino acids. The germline gives CDR1 PRHDT, CDR2 FYEKMQ (reference sequence). After removal of 5 bases from V and 3 bases from J, the junction contained 8 bases not matched to a gene.

As to this clone: Other DNA sequences from this sample encode an identical CDR3 as well. The V call is TRBV9, the J call TRBJ2-3; no reliable D call. CDR1 and CDR2 from the germline V gene are SGDLS and YYNGEE. The ends were cut back, 0 bases at V and 3 bases at J, with 5 bases in the middle. The CDR3 length is 13 residues. The CDR3 coding sequence is TGTGCCAGCAGCGTAGGGGGTACAGATACGCAGTATTTT. Translated: CASSVGGTDTQYF.

V gene TRBV9 combines with J gene TRBJ2-3, with D maybe TRBD2 (6 bases). The length of the CDR3 is 16 residues. Trimming removed 4 bases at V and 5 bases at J, with 20 bases between. Germline CDR1 is SGDLS and CDR2 is YYNGEE. DNA of the CDR3: TGTGCCAGCAGCACCCGGGGACTCCCATGGCAAGATACGCAGTATTTT. Translation: CASSTRGLPWQDTQYF.

Written as DNA, the CDR3 is TGTGCCAGCAGACGACTAGCGGAGGACAATGAGCAGTTCTTC. Translation gives CASRRLAEDNEQFF. The chain recombines TRBV6-5 with TRBJ2-1, with 9 bases identical to TRBD2. The V gene's germline CDR1 is MNHEY and CDR2 SVGAGI. CDR3 length: 14 amino acids. Trimming cost V 6 bases and J 5 bases; bases outside gene matches: 5.

The CDR3: CASSAGHYGYTF. The CDR3 DNA is TGTGCCAGCAGCGCGGGACACTATGGCTACACCTTC. The chain recombines TRBV5-6 with TRBJ1-2, with D perhaps TRBD1 (5 bases). Germline V gene sequence: CDR1 SGHDT, CDR2 YYEEEE. Between the trimmed V and J ends, which lost 4 bases and 3 bases, there was a span of 7 bases. The CDR3 has 12 amino acids.

The genes are TRBV7-9 and TRBJ2-1; 9 bases line up with TRBD2. CDR3 length: 16 residues. Trimming took 5 bases from V and 7 from J; bases not matched to a gene: 12. Germline-derived CDR1 and CDR2 are SEHNR and FQNEAQ (reference sequence). CDR3 coding DNA: TGTGCCAGCAGCCCCGCCGGGACTAGCCCAGGGAATGAGCAGTTCTTC. It encodes CASSPAGTSPGNEQFF.

The table lists this clone with a count of one. The rearrangement joins TRBV5-4 to TRBJ2-1; 7 positions match TRBD2. From germline, CDR1 is SGHNT and CDR2 YYREEE (reference sequence). CDR3 length equals 13 residues. V lost 0 bases and J lost 7; bases outside the gene matches: 1. The CDR3 DNA follows: TGTGCCAGCAGCTTGGCCGGGGGGAATGAGCAGTTCTTC. Translating it yields CASSLAGGNEQFF.

The chain carries TRBV10-3 and TRBJ2-7; weak D call: TRBD2 (6 bases). Trimming stripped 8 bases from V and 4 bases from J, with 27 bases between. The CDR3 loop spans 17 amino acids. Germline V gene sequence: CDR1 ENHRY, CDR2 SYGVKD. CDR3 nucleotide sequence: TGTGCCATCGGACCGGGCCCGGGAGTCTATAGTGGTTACGAGCAGTACTTC. Its protein is CAIGPGPGVYSGYEQYF.

This chain links TRBV6-1 with TRBJ2-6; D unclear. Germline CDR1 is MNHNS and CDR2 is SASEGT. The V and J ends lost 5 bases and 1 base respectively, with 6 bases between them. CDR3 length: 14 residues. The CDR3 DNA is TGTGCCAGCAGTATTGTATCTGGGGCCAACGTCCTGACTTTC. Its translation: CASSIVSGANVLTF.

This rearrangement joins TRBV29-1 to TRBJ1-1; D is uncertain. The length of the CDR3 is 12 residues. Germline CDR1 is SQVTM and CDR2 is ANQGSEA. Trimming cost V 6 bases and J 2 bases, with 10 bases left between them. CDR3 region: CSVVRRNTEAFF. The CDR3 nucleotides read TGCAGCGTGGTTAGACGAAACACTGAAGCTTTCTTT. The full variable domain, with the rest looked up from reference TRBV29-1 and TRBJ1-1, is SAVISQKPSRDICQRGTSLTIQCQVDSQVTMMFWYRQQPGQSLTLIATANQGSEATYESGFVIDKFPISRPNLTFSTLTVSNMSPEDSSIYLCSVVRRNTEAFFGQGTRLTVV.

The table lists this clone with a count of one. One end of the junction varies from germline; a read error may be responsible. This chain uses TRBV7-7 with TRBJ2-5, with TRBD2 matching over 7 bases. Germline V gene sequence: CDR1 SSHAT, CDR2 FNYEAQ (reference sequence). The CDR3 runs to 15 residues. The CDR3 DNA is TGTGCTAGCAGCCTTTTAGCGGGTGGGGAAGAGACCCAGTACTTC. Amino acid sequence: CASSLLAGGEETQYF. Full variable domain (remainder filled in from reference TRBV7-7 and TRBJ2-5): GAGVSQSPRYKVTKRGQDVTLRCDPISSHATLYWYQQALGQGPEFLTYFNYEAQPDKSGLPSDRFSAERPEGSISTLTIQRTEQRDSAMYRCASSLLAGGEETQYFGPGTRLLVL.

This clone was found once. The chain is built from TRBV7-9 and TRBJ2-7, with a weak D call TRBD2 (6 bases). Germline CDR1 is SEHNR and CDR2 is FQNEAQ (reference sequence). V gave up 3 bases and J gave up 7 bases, with 13 bases separating them. This CDR3 has 13 amino acids. CDR3 loop: CASSFGGAGEQYF. In DNA, the CDR3 is TGTGCCAGCAGCTTTGGAGGGGCGGGTGAGCAGTACTTC.